One TCR beta chain is described in this entry. The antigen is unknown. This record comes from a study of regulatory T cells in long-lasting Graves disease. General study points: Fewer public clonotypes were shared by new patients (roughly 970) than by persistent patients (2,741). Having few samples may have compromised the accuracy. Persistent cases favored TRBV28, TRBJ1-2 and TRBJ2-5.

The CDR3 runs to 14 residues. V shed 5 bases and J 5 bases; nucleotides not matched to a gene: 9. Germline V lookup: CDR1 GTSNPN, CDR2 SVGIG (reference sequence). Building the TCR beta libraries relied on iRepertoire HTBI primers, and CDR3 regions underwent Arm-PCR. TCRdb re-called the multiplex PCR reads with MiXCR, one entry per CDR3 protein. The sample records 450,000 or so distinct CDR3 sequences, less than 25% being singletons. Stated time point: persistent/refractory GD, antithyroid drugs over 5 years with positive TRAb. Scientists built the TCR library using RNA that was extracted from PBMCs. This rearrangement joins TRBV30 to TRBJ2-7; TRBD1 matches at 10 bases. The receptor was derived from a female donor with Graves disease. The sample here was peripheral blood mononuclear cells (PBMCs), taken when the disease was refractory, from a patient treated with antithyroid drugs. As DNA, the CDR3 is TGTGCCTGGGTGGCGGGGACAGGGGACGACGAGCAGTACTTC. This codes for CAWVAGTGDDEQYF.